These 3 T cell receptor beta chains were sequenced from one sample in a study of cytomegalovirus exposure and HLA in healthy donors. The repertoire was sequenced with immunoSEQ multiplex PCR; TCRdb's copy has only in-frame clones and lacks some. The sample has 55,000 to 70,000 clones, around nine tenths seen once. Material for sequencing was PBMCs. These receptors all come from a young woman in good health and CMV-seronegative.

The CDR3 region is CASSYGFGSSYEQYF. CDR3 nucleotides: TGTGCCAGCAGTTACGGATTCGGGAGTTCCTACGAGCAGTACTTC. J is TRBJ2-7 and V is TRBV7-9, with a weak D call TRBD2 (6 bases). The CDR3 has 15 residues. Germline V gene data show CDR1 as SEHNR and CDR2 as FQNEAQ (reference sequence). Trimming removed 6 bases from V and 1 base from J, with 16 bases in between.

This rearrangement joins TRBV6-1 to TRBJ2-7, with D possibly being TRBD1 (6 bases). The CDR3 is 14 amino acids. Trimming removed 7 bases from V and 0 bases from J, with 13 bases in between. Germline values: CDR1 MNHNS, CDR2 SASEGT. CDR3 loop: CASKQGTRSYEQYF. The CDR3, as DNA: TGTGCCAGCAAGCAGGGGACCCGCTCCTACGAGCAGTACTTC.

The chain combines TRBV18 with TRBJ1-2; D is unclear. CDR1 is KGHSH and CDR2 is LQKENI in the germline V gene. The ends were cut back, 6 bases at V and 2 bases at J, with 16 bases in the middle. This CDR3 comprises 15 residues. The CDR3, as DNA: TGTGCCAGCTCCCCCCCGTTGGCATTAAACTATGGCTACACCTTC. Amino acids: CASSPPLALNYGYTF.